These T cell receptor beta chains were read from a single sample in a study of cytomegalovirus exposure and HLA in healthy donors. The method was immunoSEQ multiplex PCR; TCRdb's version includes in-frame clones alone and lacks a portion of them. The data contain 120,000 to 150,000 clones, about 80% of them singletons. The sample taken for sequencing was PBMCs. The receptor set was obtained from a male donor in good health and CMV-seropositive. Both conserved end residues are trimmed from each CDR3. The order of the fields is V gene, CDR3 protein.

TRBV7-9 | ASGLRDSYEQY
TRBV6-5 | ASRGGPSSYNEQF
TRBV7-9 | SSSPGQINQPQH
TRBV18 | ASSPPSGGSYNEQF
TRBV19 | ASRRRGATEAF
TRBV11-1 | ASGGQRNTGELF
TRBV29-1 | SVEDQPGTPTDTQY
TRBV27 | ASSLVGDYQPQH
TRBV29-1 | SVGGSGGDYNEQF
TRBV4-1 | ASSQENSETQY
TRBV27 | ASRPWTGNTEAF
TRBV18 | ASSPILQGAKSGELF
TRBV7-8 | ASSHGTGEQPQH
TRBV18 | ASSPAGEGYGYT
TRBV5-5 | ASSLAKVVVPEEKLF
TRBV7-8 | ASSQQGSYSNQPQH
TRBV28 | ASSLSALEAF
TRBV7-2 | ASSPGQGFSYEQY
TRBV2 | ASSEDPEIYGYT
TRBV14 | ASSQDSSVAGGV
TRBV4-1 | ASSQEGGGTEAF
TRBV4-1 | ASSQFRTSGGRTDTQY
TRBV5-6 | ASSRTLAYPRDEQF
TRBV7-9 | ASSLPGRAQNEQF
TRBV28 | ASSPNRGRQPQH
TRBV7-9 | ASRQGEGNTIY
TRBV7-2 | ASSLDRENYGYT
TRBV2 | ASGIGTGSEKLF
TRBV11-2 | ASSYHSGRRYNEQF
TRBV5-5 | ASSLPGALSTGELF
TRBV13 | ASSSGGPLQREKLF
TRBV19 | ASSMVTGRYGEQF
TRBV28 | ARGREGGYNEQF
TRBV18 | ASSPGHFQETQY
TRBV2 | ASKDTYSNQPQH
TRBV6-6 | ASSSLVYEQY
TRBV19 | ASSITPRGNTEAF
TRBV4-1 | ASSQEQGNGNQPQH
TRBV7-3 | ASSAGLADSTDTQY
TRBV30 | AGNSGSYIQY
TRBV5-1 | ASSLRDSADTQY
TRBV6-1 | ASSEVSEGTEAF
TRBV27 | ASSLKRRGYT
TRBV7-6 | ASSLERQGPI
TRBV1 | TSSPLGDGKDYEQY
TRBV5-1 | ASSVSGDDTEAF
TRBV21-1 | ASSMTGNQPQH
TRBV12-5 | ASVTPGSGQETQY
TRBV9 | ASSPRASSYEQY
TRBV7-3 | ASAFGGGGTDTQY
TRBV5-5 | ASSWDLDREVNEQF
TRBV10-2 | ASSGASSFQETQY
TRBV25-1 | ASSEYWDRGSEQY
TRBV29-1 | SVEVRGTQY
TRBV5-6 | ASSLYGLAKETQY
TRBV9 | ASSVGRDRNQPQH
TRBV27 | ASSRYGTSSYEQY
TRBV28 | ASSWGLSSYNEQF